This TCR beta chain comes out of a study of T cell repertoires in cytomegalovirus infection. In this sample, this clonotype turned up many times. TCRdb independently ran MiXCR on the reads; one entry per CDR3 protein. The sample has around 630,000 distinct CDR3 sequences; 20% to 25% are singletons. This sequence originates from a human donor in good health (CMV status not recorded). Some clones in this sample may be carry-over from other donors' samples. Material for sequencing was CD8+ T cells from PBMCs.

CDR3 sequence: CASSPPGRGYQETQYF. As DNA, the CDR3 is TGTGCCAGCAGCCCCCCAGGCCGGGGGTACCAAGAGACCCAGTACTTC. The chain has TRBV7-8 and TRBJ2-5; TRBD2 might be the D (6 bases). From germline, CDR1 is SGHVS and CDR2 FQNEAQ. The CDR3 consists of 16 residues. V gave up 5 bases and J gave up 0 bases, with 16 bases separating them.